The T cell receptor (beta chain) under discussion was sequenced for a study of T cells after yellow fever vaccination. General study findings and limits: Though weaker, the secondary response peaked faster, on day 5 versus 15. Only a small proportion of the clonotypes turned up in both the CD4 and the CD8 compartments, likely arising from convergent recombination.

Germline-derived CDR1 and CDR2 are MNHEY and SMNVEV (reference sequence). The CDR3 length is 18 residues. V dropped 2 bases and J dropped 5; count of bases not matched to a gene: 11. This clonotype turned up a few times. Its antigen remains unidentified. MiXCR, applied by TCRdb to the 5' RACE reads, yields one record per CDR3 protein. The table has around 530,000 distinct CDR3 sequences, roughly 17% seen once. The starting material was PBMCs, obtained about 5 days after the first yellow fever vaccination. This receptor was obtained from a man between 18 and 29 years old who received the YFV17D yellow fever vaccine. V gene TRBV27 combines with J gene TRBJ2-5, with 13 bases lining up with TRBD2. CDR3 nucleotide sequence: TGTGCCAGCAGTTTAAAAGGGGGACTAGCGGGGTATGTGGAGACCCAGTACTTC. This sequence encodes CASSLKGGLAGYVETQYF.